This T cell receptor (beta chain) was sequenced during a study of post-analysis software for immune sequencing data (dated by TCRdb to the mid-2010s). With respect to the entire study: Disease courses on record covered relapsing-remitting, secondary progressive and progressive-relapsing multiple sclerosis, though some patients had no subtype annotation. A subset of samples was prepared in parallel using single-end sample barcoding, then pooled and co-amplified after Illumina adapter ligation. The patient repertoires were compared against approximately ten previously published healthy control repertoires obtained from donors aged roughly 6 to 26 years. What the research found in general, with its limitations: Four or five TRBV segments, including TRBV5-6, TRBV5-1 and TRBV20-1, were significantly more frequent in patients than controls. Significantly lower normalized Chao1 diversity was found in multiple sclerosis patients than in controls, suggesting substantial peripheral T-cell clonal expansion. The multiple sclerosis patient group was slightly younger than the control group. When samples were clustered directly using the F measure, samples prepared in the same batch co-clustered strongly, which prompted a batch-effect correction.

Library preparation used PCR. Sequenced using an Illumina HiSeq 2500. To reduce PCR and sequencing biases, unique molecular identifiers were built into the TCR beta cDNA libraries. Every 1 to 10 million input T cells yielded 500,000 or so cDNA molecules, meaning each molecule approximated one T cell. The same protocol used for the earlier healthy control dataset was applied to prepare and sequence the patient libraries. Within a given batch, samples were prepared together, multiplexed and sequenced on the same HiSeq lane. The original methods were these. MIGEC handled the raw barcoded reads, throwing out single-read molecular identifier groups before consensus assembly and CDR3 extraction. Clonotype tables were post-analysed with VDJtools, and diversity was normalized by down-sampling all datasets to the smallest sample size. Repertoire overlap clustering matched CDR3 amino acid but not nucleotide sequences to correct batch-related cross-sample contamination. TCRdb reprocessing: public reads trimmed at Q25 with fastp, clones called with MiXCR, in-frame beta chains kept. Every entry covers one CDR3 protein and lists the most common genes and DNA from its rows. These V and J calls derive from TCRdb rather than the authors' analysis. The sample table holds about 430,000 distinct CDR3 sequences, of which approximately 42% were seen once. The ten largest account for around 8% of the sample.

For this clonotype: Its antigen target is currently unknown. Per-nucleotide qualities are absent, and no much larger clonotype sits a single base away.

The germline V gene yields SGHTA for CDR1 and FQGNSA for CDR2. Here V drops 4 bases and J drops 12 bases, and the junction holds 12 bases not matched to any gene. CDR3 length: 13 amino acids, cysteine to phenylalanine. Kept here is only the CDR3 DNA, which spans 39 bases and is read in frame from base 1. To demonstrate the VDJtools post-analysis software, the study profiled TCR beta repertoires from the peripheral blood of about a dozen young patients with multiple sclerosis. The multiple sclerosis patients were children and adolescents ranging in age from roughly 6 to 15 years. This clonotype originated in a girl between 2 and 10 years old with multiple sclerosis. This sequence uses TRBV7-2 and TRBJ2-7, with TRBD1 matching 7 junction bases. Sequencing input: blood. CDR3 sequence: CASSSGQKETLYF. The DNA is as follows: TGTGCCAGCAGCTCGGGACAGAAAGAGACCCTGTACTTC.